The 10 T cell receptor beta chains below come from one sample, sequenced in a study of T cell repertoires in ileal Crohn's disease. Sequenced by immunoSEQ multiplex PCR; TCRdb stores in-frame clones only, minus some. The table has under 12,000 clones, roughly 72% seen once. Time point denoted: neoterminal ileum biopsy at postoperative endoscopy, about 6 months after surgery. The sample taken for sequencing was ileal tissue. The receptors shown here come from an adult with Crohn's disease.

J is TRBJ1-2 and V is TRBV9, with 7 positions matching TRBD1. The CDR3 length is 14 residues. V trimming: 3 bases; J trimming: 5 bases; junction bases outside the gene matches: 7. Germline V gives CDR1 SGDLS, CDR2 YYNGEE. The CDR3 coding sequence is TGTGCCAGCAGCGAGGGACAGTGGGAGTATGGCTACACCTTC. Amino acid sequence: CASSEGQWEYGYTF.

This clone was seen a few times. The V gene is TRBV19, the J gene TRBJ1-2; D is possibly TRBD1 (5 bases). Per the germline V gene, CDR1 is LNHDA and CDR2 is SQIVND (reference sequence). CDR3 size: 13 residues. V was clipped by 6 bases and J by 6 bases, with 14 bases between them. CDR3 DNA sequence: TGTGCCAGTAGGCCGAGTGACAGAGATGGCTACACCTTC. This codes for CASRPSDRDGYTF. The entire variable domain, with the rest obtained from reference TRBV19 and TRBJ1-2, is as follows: DGGITQSPKYLFRKEGQNVTLSCEQNLNHDAMYWYRQDPGQGLRLIYYSQIVNDFQKGDIAEGYSVSREKKESFPLTVTSAQKNPTAFYLCASRPSDRDGYTFGSGTRLTVV.

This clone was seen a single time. The CDR3 reads CASSLAGGRSNNEQFF. The DNA of the CDR3 is TGTGCCAGCTCCCTCGCGGGGGGCCGATCCAACAATGAGCAGTTCTTC. The genes are TRBV6-6 and TRBJ2-1, with 8 bases matching TRBD2. The V segment lost 8 bases and the J segment 5 bases; nucleotides outside the gene matches: 14. Germline V CDR1 and CDR2: MNHNY, SVGAGI (reference sequence). This CDR3 is 16 amino acids long.

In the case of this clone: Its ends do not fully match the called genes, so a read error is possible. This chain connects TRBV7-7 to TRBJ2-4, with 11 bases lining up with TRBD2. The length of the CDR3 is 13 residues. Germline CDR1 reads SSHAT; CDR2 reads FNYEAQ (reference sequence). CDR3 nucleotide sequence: TGTGCTAGCAGCTTAGCGGGAGGGCTGGTGGAGTACTTC. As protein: CASSLAGGLVEYF.

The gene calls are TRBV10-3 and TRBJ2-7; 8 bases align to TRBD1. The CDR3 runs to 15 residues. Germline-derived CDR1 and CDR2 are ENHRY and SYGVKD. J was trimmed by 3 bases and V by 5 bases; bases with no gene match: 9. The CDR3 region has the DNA TGTGCCATCAGTAAACAGGGGGATGCCAACTACGAGCAGTACTTC. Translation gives CAISKQGDANYEQYF.

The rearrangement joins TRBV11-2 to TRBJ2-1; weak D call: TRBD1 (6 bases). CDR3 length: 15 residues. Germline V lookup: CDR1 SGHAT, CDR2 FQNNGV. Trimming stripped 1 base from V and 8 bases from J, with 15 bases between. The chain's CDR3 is CASSLGPGAWDEQFF. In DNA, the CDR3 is TGTGCCAGCAGCTTAGGGCCAGGGGCCTGGGATGAGCAGTTCTTC.

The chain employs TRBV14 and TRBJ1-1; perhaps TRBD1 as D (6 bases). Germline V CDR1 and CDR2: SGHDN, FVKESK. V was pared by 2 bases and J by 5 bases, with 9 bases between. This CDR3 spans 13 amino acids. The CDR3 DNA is TGTGCCAGCAGCCAAATTACAGGGACTGAAGCTTTCTTT. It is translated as CASSQITGTEAFF.

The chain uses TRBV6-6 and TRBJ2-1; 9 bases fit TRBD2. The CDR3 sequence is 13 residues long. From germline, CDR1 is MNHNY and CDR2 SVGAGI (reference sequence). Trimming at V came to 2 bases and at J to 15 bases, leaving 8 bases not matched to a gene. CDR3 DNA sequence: TGTGCCAGCAGTTACGCTAGCGGGAACCTCCCGTTCTTC. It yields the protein CASSYASGNLPFF.

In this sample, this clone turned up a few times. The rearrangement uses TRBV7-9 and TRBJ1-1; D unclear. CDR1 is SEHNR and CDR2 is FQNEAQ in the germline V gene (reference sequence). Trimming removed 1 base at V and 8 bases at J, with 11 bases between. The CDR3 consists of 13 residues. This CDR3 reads CASSLEGRGEAFF. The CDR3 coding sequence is TGTGCCAGCAGCTTAGAAGGCCGAGGAGAAGCTTTCTTT.

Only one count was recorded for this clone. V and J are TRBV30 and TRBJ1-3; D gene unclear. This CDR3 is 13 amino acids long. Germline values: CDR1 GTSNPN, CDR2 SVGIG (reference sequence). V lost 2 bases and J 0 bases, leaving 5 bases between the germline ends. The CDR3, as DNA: TGTGCCTGGAGTTTGAGCTCTGGAAACACCATATATTTT. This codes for CAWSLSSGNTIYF.